This TCR beta chain was found in a study of T cell repertoires in cytomegalovirus infection. Across the whole study: Public TCR beta signatures provided an indication of both CMV infection and a matching HLA type.

Germline assignment: CDR1 LGHNT and CDR2 FRNRAP. Trimming took 0 bases from V and 2 from J; bases not matched to a gene: 8. The CDR3 is made up of 17 amino acids. Findings and limits, study-wide: Carriers of CMV and the relevant HLA type were discriminated by public TCR beta frequency.

This clonotype has just a few counts. The antigen remains undetermined. TCRdb analysed the reads with MiXCR anew, one entry per CDR3 protein. The sample shows hundreds of thousands of distinct CDR3 sequences, around a third of them seen only once. The TCR comes from a human donor in good health (CMV status not recorded). Some clones in this sample may be carry-over from other donors' samples. The sample was cultured CD8+ T cells from PBMCs, taken from culture after CMV antigen stimulation. The genes are TRBV12-5 and TRBJ2-3; 7 bases agree with TRBD1. CDR3 DNA: TGTGCTAGTGGTTTGGTACTTTGGGGACAGCACACAGATACGCAGTATTTT. The encoded protein is CASGLVLWGQHTDTQYF.